These 27 T cell receptor beta chains originate from one sample sequenced in a study of shared T cell receptors in the human thymus. Data came from immunoSEQ multiplex PCR; TCRdb stores just in-frame clones and leaves some out. Here the sample spans hundreds of thousands of clones, approximately 90% being singletons. The data were also submitted as part of a second study, on human thymus T cells.

Sequenced input: thymocytes. These receptor sequences come from a boy in the first two years of life with a congenital heart defect.

V and J are TRBV6-1 and TRBJ2-7, with D hard to call. Germline V gives CDR1 MNHNS, CDR2 SASEGT. V dropped 8 bases and J dropped 0 bases, with 5 bases sitting between them. The CDR3 loop spans 11 amino acids. CDR3 sequence reads: CASASSYEQYF. CDR3 in DNA: TGTGCCAGCGCCAGCTCCTACGAGCAGTACTTC.

This sequence joins TRBV27 and TRBJ1-5, with D possibly TRBD1 on 6 matching bases. The germline V gene has CDR1 MNHEY and CDR2 SMNVEV (reference sequence). The length of the CDR3 is 15 residues. V lost 7 bases to trimming and J lost 5 bases, with 18 bases between them. CDR3 in amino acids: CASKSRGAFDQPQHF. In nucleotides, the CDR3 is TGTGCCAGCAAATCCAGGGGTGCTTTCGATCAGCCCCAGCATTTT.

The V call is TRBV10-3, the J call TRBJ1-1; 10 bases line up with TRBD1. This CDR3 contains 16 residues. V shed 6 bases and J 2 bases; nucleotides not matched to a gene: 9. In germline, CDR1 is ENHRY, CDR2 SYGVKD. CDR3 sequence reads: CAIRDGGTGVNTEAFF. Here the CDR3 DNA reads TGTGCCATCAGGGACGGGGGGACAGGGGTTAACACTGAAGCTTTCTTT.

The chain uses TRBV11-3 and TRBJ2-7; TRBD2 might be the D (7 bases). Germline-derived CDR1 and CDR2 are SGHNT and YENEEA. The V end lost 2 bases, the J end lost 2 bases, and 19 bases lay between the germline ends. This CDR3 has 17 amino acids. This chain's CDR3 is CASSLSCRGGEPYEQYF. CDR3 nucleotide sequence: TGTGCCAGCAGCTTAAGTTGTAGGGGGGGTGAACCCTACGAGCAGTACTTC. The variable domain in full, completed from reference TRBV11-3 and TRBJ2-7, reads EAGVVQSPRYKIIEKKQPVAFWCNPISGHNTLYWYLQNLGQGPELLIRYENEEAVDDSQLPKDRFSAERLKGVDSTLKIQPAELGDSAVYLCASSLSCRGGEPYEQYFGPGTRLTVT.

The CDR3 protein is CAWSRQGQGYEQYF. CDR3 coding DNA: TGTGCCTGGAGCCGACAGGGACAGGGGTACGAGCAGTACTTC. V gene TRBV30 combines with J gene TRBJ2-7, with 10 bases fitting TRBD1. The V gene end was trimmed by 3 bases and the J gene end by 4 bases; junction bases not matched to a gene: 6. The CDR3 spans 14 residues. Germline V lookup: CDR1 GTSNPN, CDR2 SVGIG (reference sequence).

The V call is TRBV15, the J call TRBJ1-5; possible D gene TRBD1, 6 bases. Germline V gene lookup returns CDR1 LNHNV and CDR2 YYDKDF (reference sequence). Trimming shortened V by 0 bases and J by 3 bases, and 15 bases separated the two germline ends. The CDR3 sequence is 17 residues long. The CDR3: CATSREGGEGYNQPQHF. CDR3 DNA: TGTGCCACCAGCAGAGAAGGGGGAGAGGGTTACAATCAGCCCCAGCATTTT.

The rearrangement joins TRBV11-1 to TRBJ2-7; tentatively, D is TRBD2 (5 bases). This CDR3 has 15 amino acids. V shed 3 bases and J shed 0 bases, with 12 bases lying between them. Germline V gives CDR1 SGHAT, CDR2 FQDESV (reference sequence). Here the CDR3 reads CASSFAGPGSYEQYF. As DNA, the CDR3 is TGTGCCAGCAGCTTCGCGGGCCCCGGCTCCTACGAGCAGTACTTC. The full variable domain, with the rest looked up from reference TRBV11-1 and TRBJ2-7, is EAEVAQSPRYKITEKSQAVAFWCDPISGHATLYWYRQILGQGPELLVQFQDESVVDDSQLPKDRFSAERLKGVDSTLKIQPAELGDSAMYLCASSFAGPGSYEQYFGPGTRLTVT.

This chain connects TRBV27 to TRBJ2-2, with TRBD1 matching over 8 bases. CDR3 length equals 14 residues. Trimming cost V 7 bases and J 3 bases; bases outside gene matches: 4. Germline V gives CDR1 MNHEY, CDR2 SMNVEV (reference sequence). The CDR3 loop reads CASIDRGHTGELFF. The CDR3 DNA sequence: TGTGCCAGCATTGACAGGGGCCACACCGGGGAGCTGTTTTTT.

The V gene is TRBV5-1, the J gene TRBJ2-5; possible D gene TRBD2, 6 bases. The germline V and J ends were trimmed by 7 bases and 5 bases, with 18 bases remaining between them. The CDR3 spans 14 residues. CDR1 and CDR2 from the germline V gene are SGHRS and YFSETQ. The DNA for the CDR3 is TGCGCCAGCTGGGGGGTCGCCCCTCAGGAGACCCAGTACTTC. Translating gives CASWGVAPQETQYF.

The J gene is TRBJ2-7, the V gene TRBV5-4, with 9 positions matching TRBD1. V lost 4 bases, J lost 5 bases, and 13 bases stayed unmatched. The CDR3 has 16 amino acids. The germline V gene encodes CDR1 SGHNT and CDR2 YYREEE (reference sequence). The CDR3 is CASSPRSGDREHEQYF. The CDR3 nucleotides are TGTGCCAGCAGCCCACGATCGGGGGACAGGGAACACGAGCAGTACTTC.

The V and J genes are TRBV7-2 and TRBJ1-2; 7 bases align to TRBD1. Looked up from germline, CDR1 is SGHTA and CDR2 is FQGNSA. CDR3 length equals 13 residues. V dropped 5 bases and J dropped 4; count of bases not matched to a gene: 4. This chain's CDR3 is CASSPQGSYGYTF. CDR3 bases: TGTGCCAGCAGCCCACAGGGGAGCTATGGCTACACCTTC. The full variable domain, its missing parts supplied by reference TRBV7-2 and TRBJ1-2, is GAGVSQSPSNKVTEKGKDVELRCDPISGHTALYWYRQSLGQGLEFLIYFQGNSAPDKSGLPSDRFSAERTGGSVSTLTIQRTQQEDSAVYLCASSPQGSYGYTFGSGTRLTVV.

V gene TRBV7-9 combines with J gene TRBJ2-3; 9 positions match TRBD2. The germline V gene encodes CDR1 SEHNR and CDR2 FQNEAQ (reference sequence). The CDR3 has 17 amino acids. V lost 2 bases, J lost 5 bases, and 11 bases stayed unmatched. DNA of the CDR3: TGTGCCAGCAGCTTAATGCGGGCGGGAGGGCCGAGAGATACGCAGTATTTT. This gives the protein CASSLMRAGGPRDTQYF. Supplemented by reference TRBV7-9 and TRBJ2-3, the full variable domain reads DTGVSQNPRHKITKRGQNVTFRCDPISEHNRLYWYRQTLGQGPEFLTYFQNEAQLEKSRLLSDRFSAERPKGSFSTLEIQRTEQGDSAMYLCASSLMRAGGPRDTQYFGPGTRLTVL.

J is TRBJ2-1 and V is TRBV29-1; 8 nucleotides agree with TRBD2. The length of the CDR3 is 15 residues. CDR1 is SQVTM and CDR2 is ANQGSEA in the germline V gene. With 0 bases clipped from V and 7 bases from J, the junction kept 8 bases outside the gene matches. Written as DNA, the CDR3 is TGCAGCGTTGAAGATATGCCGGGAGGGCCGAATGAGCAGTTCTTC. Translating gives CSVEDMPGGPNEQFF.

The J gene is TRBJ2-1, the V gene TRBV10-1; 8 bases agree with TRBD2. J gave up 7 bases and V 3 bases, and 5 bases lay outside the gene matches. The V gene's germline CDR1 is WNHNN and CDR2 SYGVQD (reference sequence). This CDR3 has 14 amino acids. The CDR3 is CASSESPSGNEQFF. The CDR3 DNA sequence: TGCGCCAGCAGTGAATCCCCTAGCGGGAATGAGCAGTTCTTC.

The rearrangement joins TRBV27 to TRBJ2-6; 8 bases are a match to TRBD1. The germline CDR1 and CDR2 sequences are MNHEY and SMNVEV (reference sequence). The CDR3 is made up of 18 amino acids. Trimming at V came to 2 bases and at J to 9 bases, leaving 15 bases not matched to a gene. CDR3 DNA: TGTGCCAGCAGTTTACCCCCCACAGGGGGGCCTTTGGTCAACGTCCTGACTTTC. Amino acids: CASSLPPTGGPLVNVLTF. Using reference TRBV27 and TRBJ2-6 for the parts outside the CDR3, the full variable domain is EAQVTQNPRYLITVTGKKLTVTCSQNMNHEYMSWYRQDPGLGLRQIYYSMNVEVTDKGDVPEGYKVSRKEKRNFPLILESPSPNQTSLYFCASSLPPTGGPLVNVLTFGAGSRLTVL.

J is TRBJ1-1 and V is TRBV27, with 10 bases that match TRBD1. J lost 4 bases, V lost 5 bases, and 10 bases had no gene match. The CDR3 extends over 16 amino acids. Germline V gene lookup returns CDR1 MNHEY and CDR2 SMNVEV (reference sequence). Written as DNA, the CDR3 is TGTGCCAGCAGTGGTCCGGGACAGGGGAAGGGCACTGAAGCTTTCTTT. Its protein product is CASSGPGQGKGTEAFF.

The chain joins TRBV4-2 to TRBJ2-7; 7 bases line up with TRBD2. The V and J ends lost 1 base and 3 bases, in that order; junction bases with no gene match: 15. Germline CDR1 and CDR2: LGHNA and YNFKEQ. The CDR3 spans 18 residues. The CDR3 reads CASSQAESSGQTCYEQYF. CDR3 nucleotide sequence: TGTGCCAGCAGCCAAGCCGAATCTAGCGGACAAACCTGCTACGAGCAGTACTTC.

This rearrangement joins TRBV13 to TRBJ2-5, with 9 bases lining up with TRBD1. Germline CDR1 and CDR2: PRHDT and FYEKMQ (reference sequence). V shed 7 bases, J shed 2 bases, and the junction held 11 bases outside the gene matches. This CDR3 contains 16 residues. CDR3 DNA: TGTGCCAGCACCCGTCCCGGGACAGGGAATCAAGAGACCCAGTACTTC. Translated: CASTRPGTGNQETQYF.

The chain has TRBV5-1 and TRBJ2-5; TRBD1 agrees at 8 bases. The trim removed 0 bases at V and 0 bases at J, leaving 13 bases unmatched. Germline V gene data show CDR1 as SGHRS and CDR2 as YFSETQ. This CDR3 has 19 amino acids. The CDR3, as DNA: TGCGCCAGCAGCTTGGCCTACATTGACAGGGGCCAGGACCAAGAGACCCAGTACTTC. It translates to CASSLAYIDRGQDQETQYF.

The chain uses TRBV7-9 and TRBJ2-1; TRBD2 might be the D (6 bases). V dropped 10 bases and J dropped 9 bases, with 13 bases sitting between them. The CDR3 has 11 amino acids. Germline CDR1 and CDR2: SEHNR and FQNEAQ (reference sequence). The CDR3 reads CATGRGTEQFF. The CDR3 DNA reads TGTGCCACCGGGCGGGGCACTGAGCAGTTCTTC.

The chain couples TRBV29-1 to TRBJ2-5; TRBD2 matches 12 bases. CDR3 length: 17 amino acids. V lost 2 bases and J lost 5; bases outside the gene matches: 12. Germline CDR1 SQVTM, CDR2 ANQGSEA. In nucleotides, the CDR3 is TGCAGCGTTGAAAAGGGCCCTAGCGGGAGGGCCGGGGAGACCCAGTACTTC. It translates to CSVEKGPSGRAGETQYF.

The genes are TRBV5-1 and TRBJ2-1, with a possible D match to TRBD2 (6 bases). The germline CDR1 and CDR2 sequences are SGHRS and YFSETQ. The V end was cut by 4 bases, the J end by 7 bases, with 24 bases between. This CDR3 contains 17 residues. The CDR3 here is CASSGPGGTSGGNEQFF. The CDR3 DNA follows: TGCGCCAGCAGCGGCCCTGGGGGGACCAGCGGAGGGAATGAGCAGTTCTTC. Combining the CDR3 with reference TRBV5-1 and TRBJ2-1 gives the whole variable domain KAGVTQTPRYLIKTRGQQVTLSCSPISGHRSVSWYQQTPGQGLQFLFEYFSETQRNKGNFPGRFSGRQFSNSRSEMNVSTLELGDSALYLCASSGPGGTSGGNEQFFGPGTRLTVL.

In this sample, this clone turned up once. V and J are TRBV19 and TRBJ1-1; D is unclear. CDR1 LNHDA and CDR2 SQIVND come from the germline V gene (reference sequence). The V gene lost 3 bases and the J gene lost 4 bases, with 12 bases spanning the gap. CDR3 size: 14 residues. The DNA of the CDR3 is TGTGCCAGTAGTATTATTGGGGAGAGCACTGAAGCTTTCTTT. As protein: CASSIIGESTEAFF.

The rearrangement uses TRBV7-2 and TRBJ2-1; 7 bases line up with TRBD2. The CDR3 consists of 17 residues. Germline V gene lookup returns CDR1 SGHTA and CDR2 FQGNSA. With 5 bases clipped from V and 2 bases from J, the junction kept 12 bases outside the gene matches. The DNA of the CDR3 is TGTGCCAGCAGCAGACCCCTGGGGGGGAGAACCTACAATGAGCAGTTCTTC. Protein sequence: CASSRPLGGRTYNEQFF.

The genes are TRBV4-2 and TRBJ2-7; 7 nucleotides align to TRBD1. After removal of 0 bases from V and 3 bases from J, the junction contained 2 bases not matched to a gene. Germline lookup yields CDR1 LGHNA and CDR2 YNFKEQ. The CDR3 has 14 residues. CDR3 coding DNA: TGTGCCAGCAGCCAAGAGGACAGGTTCTACGAGCAGTACTTC. Encoded protein: CASSQEDRFYEQYF.

The J gene is TRBJ2-1, the V gene TRBV4-2; tentative D call: TRBD2 (5 bases). The CDR3 is 14 residues long. V lost 1 base and J lost 7, with 11 bases in between. Germline V lookup: CDR1 LGHNA, CDR2 YNFKEQ. CDR3 amino acids: CASSQVVRGNEQFF. In DNA form, the CDR3 reads TGTGCCAGCAGCCAAGTGGTCCGAGGGAATGAGCAGTTCTTC.

The chain uses TRBV30 and TRBJ2-5; TRBD2 matches 9 bases. This CDR3 is 16 amino acids long. Germline V gene sequence: CDR1 GTSNPN, CDR2 SVGIG (reference sequence). J lost 1 base, V lost 0 bases, and 6 bases had no gene match. The CDR3 DNA reads as TGTGCCTGGAGTGTACTGGAGCGGGAGGCCCAAGAGACCCAGTACTTC. As protein: CAWSVLEREAQETQYF.